Shown below are 12 T cell receptor beta chains from a single sample sequenced in a study of lymphopenia after photon versus proton radiotherapy (dated by TCRdb to the late 2010s). Receptor amplification or capture employed the immunoSEQ multiplex PCR assay. Sourced from immuneACCESS, this table was stored by TCRdb with only in-frame sequences that have V and J called. A share of the clones is absent; for the studies checked, an unresolved V gene accounts for under half, and the remainder has no known explanation. The sample profile shows some 33,000 clones; roughly 90% of them were found once. 5.5% to 7.5% of the sample comes from the top ten. This specimen consisted of peripheral blood, obtained from a patient treated with photon-based radiotherapy. Receptors were obtained from a woman between 45 and 65 years old with pancreatic cancer.

V is TRBV6-6 and J is TRBJ1-4; D remains unclear. This CDR3 contains 14 residues. The V end lost 0 bases, the J end lost 4 bases, and 6 bases lay between the germline ends. Germline CDR1 is MNHNY and CDR2 is SVGAGI (reference sequence). Here the CDR3 DNA reads TGTGCCAGCAGTTACTCGGCCAGTAATGAAAAACTGTTTTTT. It encodes CASSYSASNEKLFF.

V usage is TRBV5-4 and J usage is TRBJ2-2; 12 nucleotides match TRBD1. This CDR3 is built from 19 residues. V gave up 0 bases and J gave up 3 bases; unmatched junction bases: 9. Germline CDR1 reads SGHNT; CDR2 reads YYREEE (reference sequence). CDR3 sequence (DNA): TGTGCCAGCAGCTTGGCGTACCGGGACAGGGGGCCGGACACCGGGGAGCTGTTTTTT. Translation gives CASSLAYRDRGPDTGELFF.

This chain uses TRBV5-1 with TRBJ1-1, with TRBD1 identical over 7 bases. Germline V gives CDR1 SGHRS, CDR2 YFSETQ. V shed 5 bases, J shed 4 bases, and the junction held 8 bases outside the gene matches. The CDR3 sequence is 14 residues long. CDR3 sequence reads: CASSTTGEATEAFF. In DNA, the CDR3 is TGCGCCAGCAGTACTACAGGGGAGGCCACTGAAGCTTTCTTT.

The table lists this clone with a count of one. The rearrangement uses TRBV9 and TRBJ2-2; 12 bases align to TRBD2. The CDR3 consists of 17 residues. The ends lost 0 bases at V and 7 bases at J; junction bases unmatched: 7. Germline assignment: CDR1 SGDLS and CDR2 YYNGEE. The CDR3 sequence is CASSVVETSGRDGELFF. The CDR3 DNA is TGTGCCAGCAGCGTAGTGGAGACTAGCGGGAGAGACGGGGAGCTGTTTTTT.

The genes are TRBV7-2 and TRBJ2-1, with TRBD2 identical over 9 bases. CDR3 length: 15 residues. V trimming: 5 bases; J trimming: 2 bases; junction bases outside the gene matches: 4. Germline V CDR1 and CDR2: SGHTA, FQGNSA. The CDR3 loop is CASSQSGRTYNEQFF. The CDR3 nucleotides read TGTGCCAGCAGCCAAAGCGGGAGGACCTACAATGAGCAGTTCTTC.

CDR3 amino acids: CATLDRGGNQPQHF. CDR3 in DNA: TGTGCCACCCTGGACAGGGGTGGGAATCAGCCCCAGCATTTT. The rearrangement uses TRBV6-1 and TRBJ1-5; 9 nucleotides line up with TRBD1. The germline V gene has CDR1 MNHNS and CDR2 SASEGT. V lost 10 bases, J lost 4 bases, and 8 bases stayed unmatched. This CDR3 has 14 amino acids.

The rearrangement joins TRBV4-2 to TRBJ2-1; 7 bases align to TRBD2. There are 16 residues in the CDR3. The V segment lost 1 base and the J segment 5 bases; nucleotides outside the gene matches: 8. Germline-derived CDR1 and CDR2 are LGHNA and YNFKEQ. CDR3 sequence: CASSQAATSSHNEQFF. The CDR3 DNA reads as TGTGCCAGCAGCCAAGCTGCGACTAGCAGCCACAATGAGCAGTTCTTC.

The chain has TRBV28 and TRBJ1-2; possibly TRBD1 for D (5 bases). V shed 7 bases and J shed 1 base, with 16 bases lying between them. Germline CDR1 MDHEN, CDR2 SYDVKM. This CDR3 region has 15 residues. CDR3 amino acids: CASTSGGTLNYGYTF. DNA of the CDR3: TGTGCCAGCACCTCAGGTGGGACGCTTAACTATGGCTACACCTTC.

This clone was picked up one time. The chain has TRBV7-3 and TRBJ2-3, with D possibly being TRBD1 (6 bases). CDR1 and CDR2 (germline): SGHTA, FQGTGA. The V and J ends lost 5 bases and 2 bases respectively, with 14 bases between them. CDR3 size: 15 residues. The CDR3 sequence: CASSPTGDNTDTQYF. The CDR3 DNA sequence: TGTGCCAGCAGCCCAACCGGGGACAACACAGATACGCAGTATTTT.

The chain combines TRBV14 with TRBJ1-3; D is ambiguous. V lost 10 bases to trimming and J lost 4 bases, with 20 bases between them. Germline assignment: CDR1 SGHDN and CDR2 FVKESK. This CDR3 spans 15 amino acids. The CDR3 DNA sequence: TGTGCCACCAGAAAAAGGGAGGGTGCCGGAAACACCATATATTTT. Its translation: CATRKREGAGNTIYF.

This chain links TRBV11-3 with TRBJ2-7, with a tentative D call TRBD1 (6 bases). Germline lookup yields CDR1 SGHNT and CDR2 YENEEA. This CDR3 contains 16 residues. Trimming shortened V by 1 base and J by 2 bases, and 15 bases separated the two germline ends. The CDR3 nucleotides are TGTGCCAGCAGCTTAGGAGGCCAGGGGTCTACCTACGAGCAGTACTTC. This gives the protein CASSLGGQGSTYEQYF.

This sequence joins TRBV30 and TRBJ1-1; possible D gene TRBD1, 5 bases. The V end was cut by 1 base, the J end by 1 base, with 13 bases between. The germline gives CDR1 GTSNPN, CDR2 SVGIG (reference sequence). This CDR3 is built from 15 residues. CDR3 amino acids: CAWSGAGLGNTEAFF. CDR3 coding DNA: TGTGCCTGGAGTGGGGCAGGGCTGGGGAACACTGAAGCTTTCTTT.